The T cell receptor (beta chain) under discussion was sequenced for a study of cytomegalovirus exposure and HLA in healthy donors. Measured with immunoSEQ multiplex PCR; TCRdb has only the in-frame clones, and not every one. The sample includes 200,000 to 250,000 clones, roughly 88% seen only once; the top ten take more than 13%. This clone has ten or more counts. Germline values: CDR1 MNHEY, CDR2 SMNVEV (reference sequence). This CDR3 spans 14 amino acids. The V and J ends lost 3 bases and 3 bases, in that order; junction bases with no gene match: 4. This chain joins TRBV27 and TRBJ1-1; 7 bases map to TRBD1. The TCR originated in a woman aged 25 to 45 in good health and CMV-seropositive. The sample consisted of PBMCs. The CDR3 bases are TGTGCCAGCAGTTTGACAGGGTATTACACTGAAGCTTTCTTT. This encodes CASSLTGYYTEAFF.